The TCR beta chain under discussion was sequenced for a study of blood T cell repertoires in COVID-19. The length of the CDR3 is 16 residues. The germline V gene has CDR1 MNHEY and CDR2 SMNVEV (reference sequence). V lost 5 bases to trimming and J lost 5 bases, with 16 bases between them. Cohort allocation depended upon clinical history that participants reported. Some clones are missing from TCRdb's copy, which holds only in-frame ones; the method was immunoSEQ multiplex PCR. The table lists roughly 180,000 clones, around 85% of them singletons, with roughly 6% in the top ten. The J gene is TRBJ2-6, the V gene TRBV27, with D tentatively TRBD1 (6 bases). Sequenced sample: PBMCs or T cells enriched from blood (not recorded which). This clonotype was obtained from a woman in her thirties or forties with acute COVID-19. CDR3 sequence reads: CASSTDRPLRANVLTF. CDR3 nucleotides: TGTGCCAGCAGTACTGACAGGCCCTTGCGGGCCAACGTCCTGACTTTC. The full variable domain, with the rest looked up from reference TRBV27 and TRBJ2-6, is EAQVTQNPRYLITVTGKKLTVTCSQNMNHEYMSWYRQDPGLGLRQIYYSMNVEVTDKGDVPEGYKVSRKEKRNFPLILESPSPNQTSLYFCASSTDRPLRANVLTFGAGSRLTVL.